Below, 13 T cell receptor beta chains from the same sample are listed, as sequenced in a study of cytomegalovirus exposure and HLA in healthy donors. The study ran its PCR with 60 Vbeta and 13 Jbeta primers. TCRdb's copy holds only in-frame clones and misses some; the assay was immunoSEQ multiplex PCR. This sample has around 200,000 clones, with 75% to 90% found just once. Sequencing used PBMCs. All receptors derive from a woman between 40 and 50 years old in good health and CMV-seronegative.

The genes are TRBV5-3 and TRBJ2-1; 12 positions agree with TRBD2. TRBV5-3 is assigned to the ORF class and has an uncertain function. The CDR3 runs to 15 residues. J lost 10 bases, V lost 3 bases, and 8 bases had no gene match. In DNA, the CDR3 is TGTGCCAGAAGCTCCACCGCACTAGCGGGAGGCGAGCAGTTCTTC. This gives the protein CARSSTALAGGEQFF.

Only a few counts were recorded for this clone. This sequence joins TRBV28 and TRBJ1-5; TRBD1 matches at 7 bases. The J segment lost 6 bases and the V segment lost 6 bases, leaving 11 bases of the junction unmatched. CDR1 MDHEN and CDR2 SYDVKM come from the germline V gene. The CDR3 length is 15 residues. The CDR3 nucleotides read TGTGCCAGCAGCCAGGACAGGCTCTTGGGTCAGCCCCAGCATTTT. Protein: CASSQDRLLGQPQHF.

The chain joins TRBV14 to TRBJ2-2; the D gene is possibly TRBD2 (6 bases). The CDR3 loop spans 13 amino acids. CDR1 and CDR2 from the germline V gene are SGHDN and FVKESK. The V end was cut by 8 bases, the J end by 7 bases, with 14 bases between. CDR3 DNA: TGTGCCAGCGGGGAACGACTAGTCGGGGAGCTGTTTTTT. Its protein is CASGERLVGELFF.

This clone was found a few times. The rearrangement uses TRBV2 and TRBJ1-1; D uncertain. The V end lost 1 base, the J end lost 2 bases, and 8 bases lay between the germline ends. In germline, CDR1 is SNHLY, CDR2 FYNNEI. The CDR3 spans 14 residues. The CDR3 is CASSEGNSNTEAFF. The CDR3, as DNA: TGTGCCAGCAGTGAAGGGAACAGCAACACTGAAGCTTTCTTT. Full variable domain (remainder filled in from reference TRBV2 and TRBJ1-1): EPEVTQTPSHQVTQMGQEVILRCVPISNHLYFYWYRQILGQKVEFLVSFYNNEISEKSEIFDDQFSVERPDGSNFTLKIRSTKLEDSAMYFCASSEGNSNTEAFFGQGTRLTVV.

V usage is TRBV2 and J usage is TRBJ1-1, with TRBD1 matching 7 bases. V shed 5 bases and J 0 bases; nucleotides not matched to a gene: 9. Germline assignment: CDR1 SNHLY and CDR2 FYNNEI. The CDR3 consists of 16 residues. CDR3: CASSKDRARMNTEAFF. CDR3 nucleotides: TGTGCCAGCAGTAAAGACAGGGCCCGCATGAACACTGAAGCTTTCTTT.

V is TRBV7-3 and J is TRBJ1-1; no firm D call. The germline V and J ends were trimmed by 2 bases and 4 bases, with 11 bases remaining between them. Germline CDR1 and CDR2: SGHTA and FQGTGA. The CDR3 is 14 residues long. CDR3 bases: TGTGCCAGCAGCTTAGCCCCTGGGAGCACTGAAGCTTTCTTT. Residues: CASSLAPGSTEAFF.

This clone was recorded only once. The V call is TRBV7-9, the J call TRBJ1-1, with D possibly being TRBD1 (6 bases). V gave up 4 bases and J gave up 5 bases, with 17 bases separating them. Per germline, CDR1 SEHNR and CDR2 FQNEAQ (reference sequence). The length of the CDR3 is 15 residues. The CDR3 reads CASSSSRDTYTEAFF. The CDR3 DNA sequence: TGTGCCAGCAGCTCGTCTCGGGACACTTATACTGAAGCTTTCTTT.

CDR3 amino acids: CASKREGNTGELFF. CDR3 nucleotides: TGTGCCAGCAAACGGGAGGGGAACACCGGGGAGCTGTTTTTT. The rearrangement uses TRBV7-3 and TRBJ2-2; 8 positions agree with TRBD2. V dropped 7 bases and J dropped 1; count of bases not matched to a gene: 2. CDR1 and CDR2 (germline): SGHTA, FQGTGA. The CDR3 sequence is 14 residues long.

The V gene is TRBV5-8, the J gene TRBJ2-7, with no clear D. The germline gives CDR1 SGHTS, CDR2 YDEGEE. The CDR3 covers 14 residues. Trimming cost V 0 bases and J 10 bases, with 17 bases left between them. CDR3: CASSLAGPVGDQYF. The CDR3 nucleotides read TGTGCCAGCAGCTTGGCGGGTCCCGTCGGCGACCAGTACTTC.

This clone was detected once. J is TRBJ2-3 and V is TRBV2; D is ambiguous. Germline V CDR1 and CDR2: SNHLY, FYNNEI. Trimming removed 2 bases from V and 8 bases from J, with 17 bases in between. CDR3 length: 15 residues. The CDR3 region is CASSELRAQVGTQYF. The DNA of the CDR3 is TGTGCCAGCAGTGAATTAAGAGCGCAAGTGGGTACGCAGTATTTT. Variable domain in full (rest from reference TRBV2 and TRBJ2-3): EPEVTQTPSHQVTQMGQEVILRCVPISNHLYFYWYRQILGQKVEFLVSFYNNEISEKSEIFDDQFSVERPDGSNFTLKIRSTKLEDSAMYFCASSELRAQVGTQYFGPGTRLTVL.

This sequence joins TRBV4-2 and TRBJ2-7; 8 bases line up with TRBD2. The trim removed 0 bases at V and 1 base at J, leaving 5 bases unmatched. The CDR3 covers 16 residues. Per germline, CDR1 LGHNA and CDR2 YNFKEQ. The CDR3 loop is CASSQDSGGHSYEQYF. As DNA, the CDR3 is TGTGCCAGCAGCCAAGATTCGGGAGGGCATTCCTACGAGCAGTACTTC.

The rearrangement uses TRBV5-1 and TRBJ2-1, with 12 positions matching TRBD2. The germline CDR1 and CDR2 sequences are SGHRS and YFSETQ. Trimming removed 4 bases from V and 5 bases from J; junction bases left unmatched: 4. CDR3 size: 15 residues. CDR3 loop: CASSLAGGYHNEQFF. The CDR3 DNA reads as TGCGCCAGCAGCCTAGCGGGAGGGTACCACAATGAGCAGTTCTTC.

The V call is TRBV30, the J call TRBJ1-1; unclear D gene. Trimming pared 4 bases from V and 0 bases from J, leaving 12 bases between. Germline CDR1 GTSNPN, CDR2 SVGIG (reference sequence). The CDR3 sequence is 14 residues long. The CDR3 bases are TGTGCCTGGACCGCAGGATTGATGAACACTGAAGCTTTCTTT. Protein product: CAWTAGLMNTEAFF.